The sequence of this T cell receptor beta chain was determined in a study of blood T cell repertoires in COVID-19. At the level of the study: From the United States, Italy and Spain came samples of acute and convalescent COVID-19. Sample material is recorded as cDNA or gDNA derived from T cells, B-cell-depleted T cells, or PBMCs.

CDR1 and CDR2 (germline): KGHSH, LQKENI. V gave up 2 bases and J gave up 1 base, with 11 bases separating them. The CDR3 consists of 15 residues. Authors' processing steps: Nucleated cell number was recorded as an estimate derived from reference gene primer amplification. Using immunoSEQ multiplex PCR, the repertoire was profiled, and TCRdb retains in-frame clones only, with some absent. V, J and clone size are taken as reported in that table, and D and trimming were inferred from the DNA itself. The table lists about 160,000 clones, about 81% of them singletons. This TCR came from a man in his 60s with active or convalescent COVID-19. The V call is TRBV18, the J call TRBJ1-1; no firm D call. The specimen was peripheral blood. CDR3 protein: CASSPGQARNTEAFF. As DNA, the CDR3 is TGTGCCAGCTCACCAGGGCAGGCTCGGAACACTGAAGCTTTCTTT. Supplemented by reference TRBV18 and TRBJ1-1, the full variable domain reads NAGVMQNPRHLVRRRGQEARLRCSPMKGHSHVYWYRQLPEEGLKFMVYLQKENIIDESGMPKERFSAEFPKEGPSILRIQQVVRGDSAAYFCASSPGQARNTEAFFGQGTRLTVV.